This TCR beta chain was retrieved from a study of blood T cell repertoires in COVID-19. Turning to the study itself: PBMCs, B-cell-depleted T cells, or T cells provided the cDNA or gDNA that made up the material.

The protocol was immunoSEQ multiplex PCR, while the TCRdb copy is restricted to in-frame clones and leaves out a portion. The sample holds about half a million clones, approximately 90% seen once. Individuals aged roughly 18 to 95 years were recruited from 24 US areas. This CDR3 is 13 amino acids long. Per germline, CDR1 MNHEY and CDR2 SVGAGI. V was shortened by 7 bases and J by 7 bases, with 11 bases between the two germline ends. Sequencing used PBMCs or T cells enriched from blood (not recorded which). The sequence came from a woman aged 55-75 years who had recovered from COVID-19. The chain combines TRBV6-5 with TRBJ1-6, with D uncertain. CDR3 DNA: TGTGCCAGCAACCCGGGATCAAATTCACCCCTCCACTTT. This codes for CASNPGSNSPLHF.